The rows below give T cell receptor beta chains drawn from one sample of a study of Tregs in tolerant kidney transplant recipients. Sequencing used immunoSEQ multiplex PCR; TCRdb keeps in-frame clones, though not all of them. The data show some 16,000 clones, around 90% seen once. The sample comprised CD8+ T cells from blood. Receptors originate from a human donor in good health. Each CDR3 is given with its conserved first and last residue. The order of the fields is D gene, V gene, J gene, clone size, CDR3 protein, CDR3 DNA. A D gene is named only where the DNA matches it firmly. The size entry is marked missing in some rows and otherwise reads once, few, many or a size class.

-	TRBV14	TRBJ2-1	-	CASSQAPLSYNEQFF	TGTGCCAGCAGCCAAGCCCCCCTATCATACAATGAGCAGTTCTTC
TRBD1	TRBV7-2	TRBJ1-1	few	CASSFGTANTEAFF	TGTGCCAGCAGCTTTGGGACAGCCAACACTGAAGCTTTCTTT
-	TRBV7-6	TRBJ1-2	-	CASSLEPGYNYGYTF	TGTGCCAGCAGCTTAGAGCCGGGTTATAACTATGGCTACACCTTC
TRBD2	TRBV9	TRBJ2-1	-	CASSHPLAGGGSEQFF	TGTGCCAGCAGCCACCCCCTCGCCGGCGGGGGGAGTGAGCAGTTCTTC
TRBD1	TRBV6-5	TRBJ1-2	-	CASSPDRGLRYGYTF	TGTGCCAGCAGTCCAGACAGGGGGCTTCGATATGGCTACACCTTC
-	TRBV5-1	TRBJ1-1	-	CASSSGGVTEAFF	TGCGCCAGCAGCTCCGGGGGGGTAACTGAAGCTTTCTTT
-	TRBV11-2	TRBJ1-5	-	CASSQSTGGQPQHF	TGTGCCAGCAGCCAATCGACAGGCGGGCAGCCCCAGCATTTT
-	TRBV30	TRBJ2-5	-	CAWSTAPLRGTQYF	TGTGCCTGGAGTACGGCTCCCCTAAGGGGGACCCAGTACTTC
-	TRBV4-3	TRBJ1-1	-	CASSQDRGNTEAFF	TGCGCCAGCAGCCAAGACAGGGGGAACACTGAAGCTTTCTTT
-	TRBV7-9	TRBJ1-2	-	CASSFANVEGDYGYTF	TGTGCCAGCAGCTTTGCAAACGTTGAGGGCGACTATGGCTACACCTTC
TRBD2	TRBV19	TRBJ2-1	-	CASKRWEGSYNEQFF	TGTGCCAGCAAGAGATGGGAGGGCTCCTACAATGAGCAGTTCTTC
TRBD1	TRBV10-3	TRBJ1-2	-	CAIGNPDRDLNYGYTF	TGTGCCATCGGGAATCCCGACAGGGATTTAAACTATGGCTACACCTTC
-	TRBV28	TRBJ2-5	-	CASSFLDADAPQETQYF	TGTGCCAGCAGTTTCCTCGACGCGGATGCCCCTCAAGAGACCCAGTACTTC
-	TRBV5-1	TRBJ1-4	-	CASSSRIQRGKLFF	TGCGCCAGCAGCTCAAGGATACAACGTGGAAAACTGTTTTTT
-	TRBV11-2	TRBJ2-2	few	CASSLTPSYGELFF	TGTGCCAGCAGCTTAACACCGTCCTACGGGGAGCTGTTTTTT
TRBD1	TRBV14	TRBJ1-1	-	CASSVDRGPLMNTEAFF	TGTGCCAGCAGCGTTGACAGGGGCCCCCTCATGAACACTGAAGCTTTCTTT
TRBD2	TRBV4-1	TRBJ2-3	-	CASSPFPLSGISTDTQYF	TGCGCCAGCAGCCCCTTTCCCCTTAGCGGGATTAGCACAGATACGCAGTATTTT
TRBD1	TRBV27	TRBJ2-7	-	CASSPGTGGSYEQYF	TGTGCCAGCAGTCCCGGGACAGGGGGTTCCTACGAGCAGTACTTC
-	TRBV7-9	TRBJ1-1	-	CASSPSFVLEAFF	TGTGCCAGCAGCCCCTCCTTTGTTCTCGAGGCTTTCTTT
-	TRBV12-1	TRBJ2-3	-	CASSLSSGRTDTQYF	TGTGCCAGCAGTTTATCTAGCGGACGCACAGATACGCAGTATTTT
-	TRBV6-1	TRBJ2-5	once	CASSFLGWRQETQYF	TGTGCCAGCAGTTTCCTAGGTTGGCGCCAAGAGACCCAGTACTTC
-	TRBV7-6	TRBJ2-2	-	CASSWGSGELFF	TGTGCCAGCAGCTGGGGATCCGGGGAGCTGTTTTTT
-	TRBV29-1	TRBJ2-3	once	CSVVSRRDSTDTQYF	TGCAGCGTTGTATCTCGTCGGGATAGCACAGATACGCAGTATTTT
TRBD1	TRBV7-6	TRBJ2-3	-	CASSLQGDTTTDTQYF	TGTGCCAGCAGCTTACAGGGGGACACTACCACAGATACGCAGTATTTT
-	TRBV6-5	TRBJ1-1	-	CASAEQGIGAFF	TGTGCCAGCGCGGAGCAGGGAATCGGGGCTTTCTTT
-	TRBV27	TRBJ2-5	-	CASSFPGETQYF	TGTGCCAGCAGTTTCCCCGGAGAGACCCAGTACTTC
-	TRBV7-9	TRBJ2-3	-	CASSLERAGRTDTQYF	TGTGCCAGCAGCTTGGAGCGGGCCGGACGCACAGATACGCAGTATTTT
TRBD1	TRBV15	TRBJ1-2	-	CATSRSGTGTGYTF	TGTGCCACCAGCAGATCCGGGACAGGGACTGGCTACACCTTC
-	TRBV4-1	TRBJ1-1	few	CASSQDTEAFF	TGCGCCAGCAGCCAAGACACTGAAGCTTTCTTT
-	TRBV4-1	TRBJ2-1	-	CASSQDGYNEQFF	TGCGCCAGCAGCCAAGACGGCTACAATGAGCAGTTCTTC
TRBD2	TRBV6-5	TRBJ2-3	-	CASSRLATDTQYF	TGTGCCAGCAGTCGACTAGCCACAGATACGCAGTATTTT
TRBD1	TRBV5-4	TRBJ1-4	-	CASSPGTGGPGGEKLFF	TGTGCCAGCAGCCCCGGGACAGGTGGCCCGGGGGGTGAAAAACTGTTTTTT
-	TRBV28	TRBJ2-1	once	CVAWTRTEQFF	TGCGTCGCCTGGACCAGAACTGAGCAGTTCTTC
-	TRBV5-1	TRBJ1-4	-	CASSRVETNEKLFF	TGCGCCAGCAGTAGGGTTGAGACTAATGAAAAACTGTTTTTT
-	TRBV5-1	TRBJ2-7	-	CASSYRQPYEQYF	TGCGCCAGCAGCTACCGACAGCCCTACGAGCAGTACTTC
-	TRBV23-1	TRBJ1-5	-	CASIPKGLGWPYSNQPQHF	TGCGCCAGCATTCCTAAGGGCCTTGGATGGCCGTATAGCAATCAGCCCCAGCATTTT
TRBD2	TRBV7-9	TRBJ2-2	once	CASSFREGRTGELFF	TGTGCCAGCAGCTTCCGGGAGGGCCGCACCGGGGAGCTGTTTTTT
-	TRBV2	TRBJ2-7	-	CASEGQAYEQYF	TGTGCCAGCGAGGGGCAGGCCTACGAGCAGTACTTC
-	TRBV13	TRBJ1-4	-	CASSSTLDGIEKLFF	TGTGCCAGCAGCTCGACCCTCGACGGGATTGAAAAACTGTTTTTT
TRBD2	TRBV27	TRBJ2-5	-	CASTPSGGAGETQYF	TGTGCCAGCACCCCAAGCGGGGGGGCGGGGGAGACCCAGTACTTC
-	TRBV5-4	TRBJ1-4	-	CASSLQGLRGEKLFF	TGTGCCAGCAGCCTGCAGGGTCTACGGGGTGAAAAACTGTTTTTT
-	TRBV30	TRBJ1-2	-	CAWIIPPAPYGYTF	TGTGCCTGGATTATCCCTCCCGCCCCCTATGGCTACACCTTC
-	TRBV29-1	TRBJ2-5	-	CSVTGLVPETQYF	TGCAGCGTGACGGGGCTAGTTCCGGAGACCCAGTACTTC
TRBD2	TRBV7-2	TRBJ2-5	once	CASSFTGTSGGKTQYF	TGTGCCAGCAGCTTTACAGGGACTAGCGGGGGGAAGACCCAGTACTTC
-	TRBV10-2	TRBJ2-1	-	CASSDPPNNEQFF	TGCGCCAGCAGTGACCCCCCAAACAATGAGCAGTTCTTC
-	TRBV15	TRBJ2-7	-	CATSKDRSSSSEQYF	TGTGCCACCAGCAAGGATAGGTCTAGTAGCTCCGAGCAGTACTTC
-	TRBV15	TRBJ1-2	-	CATSRGVGRFYGYTF	TGTGCCACCAGCAGAGGAGTAGGACGGTTCTATGGCTACACCTTC
-	TRBV13	TRBJ1-6	-	CASHDRSYNSPLHF	TGTGCCAGCCATGACCGCTCCTATAATTCACCCCTCCACTTT
-	TRBV10-3	TRBJ1-1	-	CAISAAGTEAFF	TGTGCCATCAGTGCAGCCGGCACTGAAGCTTTCTTT
-	TRBV7-4	TRBJ1-2	few	CASGTGPNYGYTF	TGTGCCAGCGGAACAGGGCCCAACTATGGCTACACCTTC
-	TRBV7-6	TRBJ2-3	-	CASSSIPTDTQYF	TGTGCCAGCAGCTCCATACCCACAGATACGCAGTATTTT